This T cell receptor beta chain appears in the sequencing data of a study of regulatory T cells in long-lasting Graves disease. Construction of the TCR beta libraries employed iRepertoire HTBI primers in conjunction with Arm-PCR of CDR3 regions. One entry per CDR3 protein results from TCRdb running MiXCR on the multiplex PCR reads. This sample yields roughly 500,000 distinct CDR3 sequences, of which around 11% are seen a single time; around 10% belongs to the top ten. A few counts support this clonotype. The time point here: newly diagnosed GD, antithyroid drugs for less than 3 months. Researchers made the TCR library from RNA that was extracted from PBMCs. Germline values: CDR1 SGHVS, CDR2 FQNEAQ. V was pared by 5 bases and J by 1 base, with 15 bases between. This CDR3 has 15 residues. These data were likewise used in another study, on T cells in Graves' hyperthyroidism and ophthalmopathy. That work adds: Researchers defined stable Graves' hyperthyroidism as no ophthalmopathy progression within 18 months. HTBI primers were employed in a first-round RT-PCR of the TCR CDR3.

The TCR originated in a woman in her twenties or thirties with Graves disease. This chain uses TRBV7-8 with TRBJ2-7, with D possibly TRBD2 on 6 matching bases. Specimen: peripheral blood mononuclear cells (PBMCs), collected at new diagnosis, from a patient treated with antithyroid drugs. Here the CDR3 DNA reads TGTGCCAGCAGCCCCGTGGCGGGGCCGTCCTACGAGCAGTACTTC. Amino acids: CASSPVAGPSYEQYF.